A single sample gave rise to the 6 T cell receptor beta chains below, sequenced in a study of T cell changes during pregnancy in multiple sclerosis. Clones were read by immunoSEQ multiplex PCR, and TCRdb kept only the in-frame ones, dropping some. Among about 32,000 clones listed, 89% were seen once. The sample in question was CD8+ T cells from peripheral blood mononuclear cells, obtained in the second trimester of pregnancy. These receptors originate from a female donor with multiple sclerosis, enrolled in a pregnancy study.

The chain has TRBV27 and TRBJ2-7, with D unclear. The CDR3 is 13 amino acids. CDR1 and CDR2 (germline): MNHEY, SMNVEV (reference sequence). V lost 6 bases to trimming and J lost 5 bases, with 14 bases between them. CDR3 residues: CASSRWSADEQYF. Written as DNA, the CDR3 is TGTGCCAGCAGCCGGTGGTCCGCCGACGAGCAGTACTTC.

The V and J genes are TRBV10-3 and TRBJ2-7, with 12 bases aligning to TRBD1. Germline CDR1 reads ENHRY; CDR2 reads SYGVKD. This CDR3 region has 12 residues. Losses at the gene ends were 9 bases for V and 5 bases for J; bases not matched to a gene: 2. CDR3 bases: TGTGCCATGGGACAGGGGGCCGACGAGCAGTACTTC. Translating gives CAMGQGADEQYF.

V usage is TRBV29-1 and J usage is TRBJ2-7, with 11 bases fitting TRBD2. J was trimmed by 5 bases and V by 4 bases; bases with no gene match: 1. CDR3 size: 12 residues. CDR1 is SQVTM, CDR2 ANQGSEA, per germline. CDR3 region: CSVVLAGDEQYF. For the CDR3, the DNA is TGCAGCGTTGTACTAGCGGGAGACGAGCAGTACTTC.

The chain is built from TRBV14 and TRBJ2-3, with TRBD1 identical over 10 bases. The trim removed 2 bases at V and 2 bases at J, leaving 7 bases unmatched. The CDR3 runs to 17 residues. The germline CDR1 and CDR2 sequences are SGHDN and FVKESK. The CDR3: CASSQFSGQGYTDTQYF. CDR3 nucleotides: TGTGCCAGCAGCCAATTTTCGGGACAGGGGTACACAGATACGCAGTATTTT.

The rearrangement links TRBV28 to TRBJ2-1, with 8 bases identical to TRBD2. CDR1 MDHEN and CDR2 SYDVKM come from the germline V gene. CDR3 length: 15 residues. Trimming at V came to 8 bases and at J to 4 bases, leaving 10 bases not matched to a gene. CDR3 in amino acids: CASSYSGTGYNEQFF. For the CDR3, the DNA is TGTGCCAGCTCCTATAGCGGGACGGGATACAATGAGCAGTTCTTC.

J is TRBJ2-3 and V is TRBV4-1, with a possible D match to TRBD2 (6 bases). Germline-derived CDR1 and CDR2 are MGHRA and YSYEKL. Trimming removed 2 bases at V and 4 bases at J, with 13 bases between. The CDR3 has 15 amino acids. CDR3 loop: CASSQQTSGADTQYF. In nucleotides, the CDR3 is TGCGCCAGCAGCCAACAGACTAGTGGGGCAGATACGCAGTATTTT.